This TCR beta chain was obtained from a study of T-cell reconstitution after alpha-beta-depleted transplantation in children. Study-level findings and limits: As was reported, about two months after transplant, alpha-beta T cells came from several hundred expanded graft clones. The origin of high day-60 TCRbeta diversity in some patients lay in surviving recipient T cells and thymic progenitors.

The library targeted TCRbeta and was prepared with unique molecular identifiers. TCRdb ran MiXCR on the PCR reads and lists one entry per CDR3 protein. The sample includes approximately 520,000 distinct CDR3 sequences, about 10% of them seen just once. The CDR3 totals 14 residues. Germline V gene sequence: CDR1 GTSNPN, CDR2 SVGIG (reference sequence). Trimming stripped 4 bases from V and 6 bases from J, with 18 bases between. Worth noting for this clonotype: Its antigen is not known.

This rearrangement joins TRBV30 to TRBJ1-2; D gene uncertain. The source of this sequence is a female patient aged 2-10 years who had a stem cell transplant for aplastic anemia, so the T cells may come from the graft donor. This material consisted of PBMCs, mostly from graft donor cells, taken 180 days after TCRalphabeta/CD19-depleted stem cell transplant. The CDR3 nucleotides read TGTGCCTGGAAGGGTCCCCTCCAAGTGAATGGCTACACCTTC. Translated, it gives CAWKGPLQVNGYTF.